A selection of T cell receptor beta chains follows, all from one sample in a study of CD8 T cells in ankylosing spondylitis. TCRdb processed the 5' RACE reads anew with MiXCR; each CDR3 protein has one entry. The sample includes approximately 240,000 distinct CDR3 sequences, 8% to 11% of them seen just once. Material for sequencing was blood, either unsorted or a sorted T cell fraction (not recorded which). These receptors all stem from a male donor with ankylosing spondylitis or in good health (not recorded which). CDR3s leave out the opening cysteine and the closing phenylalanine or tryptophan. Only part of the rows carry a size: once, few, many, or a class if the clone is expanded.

cdr3_aa: ASSQEVGSPNEQY
v_call: TRBV3-1
j_call: TRBJ2-7
clone_size: few

cdr3_aa: ASSVDKLVETQY
v_call: TRBV9
j_call: TRBJ2-5
clone_size: many

cdr3_aa: SVEEGLATEAF
v_call: TRBV29-1
j_call: TRBJ1-1
clone_size: many

cdr3_aa: ASPGEGAF
v_call: TRBV7-9
j_call: TRBJ1-1
clone_size: -

cdr3_aa: ASSEGWGSTDTQY
v_call: TRBV25-1
j_call: TRBJ2-3
clone_size: -

cdr3_aa: ASSQVLAGDTTQY
v_call: TRBV4-1
j_call: TRBJ2-3
clone_size: many

cdr3_aa: ASSFSYQETQY
v_call: TRBV27
j_call: TRBJ2-5
clone_size: many

cdr3_aa: ASSQTTNTGELF
v_call: TRBV4-2
j_call: TRBJ2-2
clone_size: many

cdr3_aa: SASHQAGQETQY
v_call: TRBV20-1
j_call: TRBJ2-5
clone_size: many

cdr3_aa: ASSPPGLAGTDTQY
v_call: TRBV18
j_call: TRBJ2-3
clone_size: -

cdr3_aa: ASSQSRDTPNTGELF
v_call: TRBV23-1
j_call: TRBJ2-2
clone_size: -

cdr3_aa: ASSYKSSYEQY
v_call: TRBV6-5
j_call: TRBJ2-7
clone_size: few

cdr3_aa: SAPPGNEQF
v_call: TRBV20-1
j_call: TRBJ2-1
clone_size: many

cdr3_aa: ASSLSQGTEKLF
v_call: TRBV11-2
j_call: TRBJ1-4
clone_size: -

cdr3_aa: SARLDRGTEAF
v_call: TRBV20-1
j_call: TRBJ1-1
clone_size: many

cdr3_aa: ASSQDWTGGLDTQY
v_call: TRBV4-1
j_call: TRBJ2-3
clone_size: few

cdr3_aa: ASSSPRGGPENEQF
v_call: TRBV7-9
j_call: TRBJ2-1
clone_size: few

cdr3_aa: ASSLDSGGTEAF
v_call: TRBV5-4
j_call: TRBJ1-1
clone_size: -

cdr3_aa: ASSWGGGGDTQY
v_call: TRBV27
j_call: TRBJ2-3
clone_size: -

cdr3_aa: ASSQEGGSGPYNEQF
v_call: TRBV4-2
j_call: TRBJ2-1
clone_size: many

cdr3_aa: ASSLGWGTEAF
v_call: TRBV5-1
j_call: TRBJ1-1
clone_size: many

cdr3_aa: SVPSPRGRTGELF
v_call: TRBV20-1
j_call: TRBJ2-2
clone_size: many

cdr3_aa: ASSPPFRSEQF
v_call: TRBV6-1
j_call: TRBJ2-1
clone_size: many

cdr3_aa: SAGSGTGHTEAF
v_call: TRBV20-1
j_call: TRBJ1-1
clone_size: many